This T cell receptor (beta chain) was sequenced during a study of cytomegalovirus exposure and HLA in healthy donors. Across the whole study: Caucasian-associated ancestry cluster membership applied to about 80% of 398 genotyped donors.

Amplification used 60 Vbeta primers and 13 Jbeta primers. Assay used: immunoSEQ multiplex PCR; TCRdb lists only in-frame clones, some missing. The table shows about 160,000 clones, with around 80% occurring only once. Whole-study findings and limits: Published work reported that the classifier diagnosed cytomegalovirus status with high specificity and sensitivity. Analysis was performed later, and it showed HLA-associated TCR beta chains to be more clonally expanded than equally common others. The number of N-insertions in an Asian-associated ancestry cluster was reportedly below the approximately 600-donor mean in a later analysis.

Turning to this clone: Its antigen is undetermined.

The CDR3 contains 13 residues. The germline V gene encodes CDR1 GTSNPN and CDR2 SVGIG (reference sequence). V shed 3 bases, J shed 4 bases, and the junction held 3 bases outside the gene matches. Sequencing was performed on PBMCs. The genes are TRBV30 and TRBJ2-3; 8 bases match TRBD1. This clonotype was sampled from a man aged 40-49 years in good health and CMV-seronegative. The CDR3 sequence: CAWSGQGPDTQYF. CDR3 nucleotides: TGTGCCTGGAGCGGACAGGGCCCAGATACGCAGTATTTT.